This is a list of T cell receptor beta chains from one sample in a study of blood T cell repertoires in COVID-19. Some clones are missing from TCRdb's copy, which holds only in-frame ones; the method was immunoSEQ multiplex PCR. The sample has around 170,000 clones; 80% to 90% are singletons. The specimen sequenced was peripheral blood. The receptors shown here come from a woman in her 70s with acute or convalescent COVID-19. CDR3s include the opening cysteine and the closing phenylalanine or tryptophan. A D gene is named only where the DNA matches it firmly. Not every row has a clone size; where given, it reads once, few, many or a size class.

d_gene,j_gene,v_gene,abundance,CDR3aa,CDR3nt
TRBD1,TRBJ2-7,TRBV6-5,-,CASSYSGTGDYEQYF,TGTGCCAGCAGTTACTCCGGGACAGGAGACTACGAGCAGTACTTC
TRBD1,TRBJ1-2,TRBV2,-,CASRPGQAYGYTF,TGTGCCAGCAGACCGGGACAGGCTTACGGCTACACCTTC
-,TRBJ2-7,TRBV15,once,CATSSGKLSATTYYEQYF,TGTGCCACCAGCAGCGGGAAATTAAGCGCCACCACGTACTACGAGCAGTACTTC
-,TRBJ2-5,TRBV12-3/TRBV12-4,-,CASKTEFQETQYF,TGTGCCAGCAAAACAGAGTTCCAAGAGACCCAGTACTTC
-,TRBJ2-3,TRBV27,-,CASSLTSTDTQYF,TGTGCCAGCAGTTTGACTAGCACAGATACGCAGTATTTT
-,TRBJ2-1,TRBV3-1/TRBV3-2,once,CASSHTGYEQFF,TGTGCCAGCAGTCATACAGGCTATGAGCAGTTCTTC
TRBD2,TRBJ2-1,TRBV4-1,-,CASSQGLAGGLNEQFF,TGCGCCAGCAGCCAAGGACTAGCGGGGGGGCTGAATGAGCAGTTCTTC
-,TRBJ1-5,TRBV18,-,CASSPLGEHPSRQPQHF,TGTGCCAGCTCACCACTCGGAGAACACCCCAGTCGTCAGCCCCAGCATTTT
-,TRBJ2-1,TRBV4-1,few,CASSQDAAGRQFF,TGCGCCAGCAGCCAAGATGCGGCGGGAAGGCAGTTCTTC
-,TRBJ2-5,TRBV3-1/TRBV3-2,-,CASSPASGETQYF,TGTGCCAGCAGCCCAGCAAGCGGGGAGACCCAGTACTTC
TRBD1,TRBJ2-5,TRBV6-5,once,CASSYYWDRVQETQYF,TGTGCCAGCAGTTATTACTGGGACAGGGTCCAAGAGACCCAGTACTTC
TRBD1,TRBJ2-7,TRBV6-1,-,CASSEGPGTVYEQYF,TGTGCCAGCAGTGAAGGTCCGGGGACAGTTTACGAGCAGTACTTC
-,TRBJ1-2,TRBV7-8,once,CASSPQSSVGQRNTF,TGTGCCAGCAGCCCACAAAGTAGCGTAGGACAGAGAAACACCTTC
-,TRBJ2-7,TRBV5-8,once,CASSLRVEQYF,TGTGCCAGCAGCTTGCGGGTCGAGCAGTACTTC
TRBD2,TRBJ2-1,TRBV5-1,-,CASSQTSGSSYNEQFF,TGCGCCAGCAGCCAGACTAGCGGGAGCTCCTACAATGAGCAGTTCTTC
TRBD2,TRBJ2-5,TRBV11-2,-,CASSLPGTSGSSLETQYF,TGTGCCAGCAGCTTACCCGGGACTAGCGGGAGTTCTTTAGAGACCCAGTACTTC
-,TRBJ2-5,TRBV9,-,CASSASSQETQYF,TGTGCCAGCAGCGCTAGCAGTCAAGAGACCCAGTACTTC
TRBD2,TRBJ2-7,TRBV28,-,CASTRRPSGSSYEQYF,TGTGCCAGCACCCGACGGCCTAGCGGGAGCTCCTACGAGCAGTACTTC